Detailed here is one T cell receptor beta chain. No antigen is known for it. CD4+ T cells were divided by sorting: CD25-high CD127-low Tregs, CD25-low CD127-high conventional cells. The source of the sample is a study of regulatory T cells. Overall study results and limits: Hydrophobic residues at CDR3 positions 6 and 7 were enriched in conventional CD4+ T cells of CD3G-deficient patients.

The primer mix had 52 TRBV and 13 TRBJ primers. The repertoire was sequenced with immunoSEQ multiplex PCR; TCRdb's copy has only in-frame clones and lacks some. The data contain about 35,000 clones, roughly 90% of them singletons. Germline assignment: CDR1 SGHVS and CDR2 FNYEAQ. This CDR3 region has 13 residues. Trimming left V 1 base short and J 5 bases short, with 8 bases between. Sequenced material: conventional CD4+ T cells sorted from blood. This chain uses TRBV7-6 with TRBJ2-5; no clear D gene. The sequence derives from a person aged 18 to 30 with CD3G deficiency. The DNA for the CDR3 is TGTGCCAGCAGCTTAGTAAGGTTCGAGACCCAGTACTTC. It specifies CASSLVRFETQYF. The full variable domain, its missing parts supplied by reference TRBV7-6 and TRBJ2-5, is GAGVSQSPRYKVTKRGQDVALRCDPISGHVSLYWYRQALGQGPEFLTYFNYEAQQDKSGLPNDRFSAERPEGSISTLTIQRTEQRDSAMYRCASSLVRFETQYFGPGTRLLVL.